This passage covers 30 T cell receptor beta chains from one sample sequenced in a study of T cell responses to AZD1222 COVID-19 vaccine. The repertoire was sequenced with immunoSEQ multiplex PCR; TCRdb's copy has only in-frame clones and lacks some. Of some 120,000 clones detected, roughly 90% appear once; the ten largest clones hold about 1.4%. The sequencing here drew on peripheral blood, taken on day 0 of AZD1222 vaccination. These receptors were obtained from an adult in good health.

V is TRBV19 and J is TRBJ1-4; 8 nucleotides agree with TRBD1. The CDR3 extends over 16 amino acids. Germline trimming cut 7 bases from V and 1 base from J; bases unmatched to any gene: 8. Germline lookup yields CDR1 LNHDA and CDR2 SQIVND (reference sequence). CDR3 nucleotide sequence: TGTGCCAGTATGGACAGGGCGAGAGGAACTAATGAAAAACTGTTTTTT. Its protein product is CASMDRARGTNEKLFF.

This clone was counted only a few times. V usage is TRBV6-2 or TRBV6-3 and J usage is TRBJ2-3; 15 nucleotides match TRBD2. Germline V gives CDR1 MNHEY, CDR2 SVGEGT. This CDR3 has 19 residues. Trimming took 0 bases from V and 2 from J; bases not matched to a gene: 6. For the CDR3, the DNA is TGTGCCAGCAGTTACTCTGGACTAGCGGGAGGGGGCCACACAGATACGCAGTATTTT. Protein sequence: CASSYSGLAGGGHTDTQYF.

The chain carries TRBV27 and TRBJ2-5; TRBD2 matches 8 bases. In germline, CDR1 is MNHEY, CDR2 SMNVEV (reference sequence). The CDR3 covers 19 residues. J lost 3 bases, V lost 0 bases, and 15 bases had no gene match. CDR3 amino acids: CASSLSGLAGLLIKETQYF. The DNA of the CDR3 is TGTGCCAGCAGTTTATCGGGCCTAGCGGGCCTCCTGATTAAAGAGACCCAGTACTTC.

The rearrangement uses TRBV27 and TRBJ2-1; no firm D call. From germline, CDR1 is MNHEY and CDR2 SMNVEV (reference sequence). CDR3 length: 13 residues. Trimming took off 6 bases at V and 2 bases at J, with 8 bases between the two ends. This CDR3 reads CASRVSTYNEQFF. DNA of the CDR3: TGTGCCAGCAGGGTCTCCACCTACAATGAGCAGTTCTTC.

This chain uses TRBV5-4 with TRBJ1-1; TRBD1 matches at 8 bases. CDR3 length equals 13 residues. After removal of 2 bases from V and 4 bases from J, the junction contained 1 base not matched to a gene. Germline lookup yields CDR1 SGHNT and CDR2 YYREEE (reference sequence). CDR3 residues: CASSFTGGTEAFF. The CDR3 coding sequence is TGTGCCAGCAGCTTTACAGGGGGCACTGAAGCTTTCTTT.

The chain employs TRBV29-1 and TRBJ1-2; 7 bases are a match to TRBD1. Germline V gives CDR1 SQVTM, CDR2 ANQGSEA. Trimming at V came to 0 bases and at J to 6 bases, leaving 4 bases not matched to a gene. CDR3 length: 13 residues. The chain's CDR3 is CSVEDQGGHGYTF. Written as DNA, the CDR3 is TGCAGCGTTGAAGATCAGGGGGGGCATGGCTACACCTTC.

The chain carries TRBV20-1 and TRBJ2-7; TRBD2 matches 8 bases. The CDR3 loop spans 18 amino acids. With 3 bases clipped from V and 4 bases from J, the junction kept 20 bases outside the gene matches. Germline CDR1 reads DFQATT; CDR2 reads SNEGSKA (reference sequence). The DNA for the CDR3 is TGCAGTGCTAGTGAGCCGGGAGGGCCCGGGGTAGTGAGATACGAGCAGTACTTC. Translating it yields CSASEPGGPGVVRYEQYF.

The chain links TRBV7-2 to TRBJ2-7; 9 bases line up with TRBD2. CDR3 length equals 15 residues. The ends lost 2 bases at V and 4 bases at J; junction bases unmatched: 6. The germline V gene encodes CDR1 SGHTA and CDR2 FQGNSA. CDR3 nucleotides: TGTGCCAGCAGCTTATGGGTAGCGGGGGTATACGAGCAGTACTTC. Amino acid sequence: CASSLWVAGVYEQYF.

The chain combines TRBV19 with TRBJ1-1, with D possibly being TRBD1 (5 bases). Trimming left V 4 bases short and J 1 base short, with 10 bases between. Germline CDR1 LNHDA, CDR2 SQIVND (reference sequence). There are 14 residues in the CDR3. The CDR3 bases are TGTGCCAGTAGTACCCCGGGACGGAACACTGAAGCTTTCTTT. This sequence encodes CASSTPGRNTEAFF.

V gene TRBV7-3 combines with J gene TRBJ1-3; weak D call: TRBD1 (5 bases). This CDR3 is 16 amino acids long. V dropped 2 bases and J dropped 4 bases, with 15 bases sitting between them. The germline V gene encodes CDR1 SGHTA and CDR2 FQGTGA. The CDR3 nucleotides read TGTGCCAGCAGCTTAGGGGCAGGGAGGGGAGGAAACACCATATATTTT. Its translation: CASSLGAGRGGNTIYF.

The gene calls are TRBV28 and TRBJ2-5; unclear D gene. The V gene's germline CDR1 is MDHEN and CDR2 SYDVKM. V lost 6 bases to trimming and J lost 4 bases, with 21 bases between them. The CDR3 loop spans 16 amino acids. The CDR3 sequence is CASSQDTRTFVETQYF. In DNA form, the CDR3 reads TGTGCCAGCAGCCAAGACACGCGGACGTTCGTAGAGACCCAGTACTTC.

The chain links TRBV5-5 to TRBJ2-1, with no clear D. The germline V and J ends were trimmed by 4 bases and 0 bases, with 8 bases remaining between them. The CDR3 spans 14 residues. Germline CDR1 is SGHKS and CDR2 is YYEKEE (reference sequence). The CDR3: CASSPQSSYNEQFF. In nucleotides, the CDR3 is TGTGCCAGCAGCCCCCAAAGCTCCTACAATGAGCAGTTCTTC.

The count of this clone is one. The CDR3: CASSQGALEETQYF. Written as DNA, the CDR3 is TGCGCCAGCAGCCAAGGGGCCCTGGAAGAGACCCAGTACTTC. The V gene is TRBV4-1, the J gene TRBJ2-5; D uncertain. Germline V gene lookup returns CDR1 MGHRA and CDR2 YSYEKL. Trimming took off 1 base at V and 3 bases at J, with 9 bases between the two ends. The CDR3 is made up of 14 amino acids.

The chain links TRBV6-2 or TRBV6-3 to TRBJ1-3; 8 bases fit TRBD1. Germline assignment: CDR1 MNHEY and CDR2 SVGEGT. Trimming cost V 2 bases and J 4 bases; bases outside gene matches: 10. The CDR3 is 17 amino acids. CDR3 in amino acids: CASSYPLDRADGNTIYF. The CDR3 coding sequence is TGTGCCAGCAGTTACCCCCTGGACAGGGCAGACGGAAACACCATATATTTT.

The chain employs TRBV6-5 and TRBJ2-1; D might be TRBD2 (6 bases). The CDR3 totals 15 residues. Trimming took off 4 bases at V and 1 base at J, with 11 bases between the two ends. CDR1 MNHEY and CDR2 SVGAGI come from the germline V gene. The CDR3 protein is CASSSTSRSYNEQFF. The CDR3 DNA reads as TGTGCCAGCAGTTCCACTAGCCGTTCCTACAATGAGCAGTTCTTC.

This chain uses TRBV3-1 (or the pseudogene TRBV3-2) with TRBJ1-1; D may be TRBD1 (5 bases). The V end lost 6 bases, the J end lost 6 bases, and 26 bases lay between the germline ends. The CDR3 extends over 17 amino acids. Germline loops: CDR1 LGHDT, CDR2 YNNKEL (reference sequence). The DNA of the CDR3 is TGTGCCAGCAGAGACGAACGGGGCCACGGGGCATGGGCTGAAGCTTTCTTT. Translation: CASRDERGHGAWAEAFF.

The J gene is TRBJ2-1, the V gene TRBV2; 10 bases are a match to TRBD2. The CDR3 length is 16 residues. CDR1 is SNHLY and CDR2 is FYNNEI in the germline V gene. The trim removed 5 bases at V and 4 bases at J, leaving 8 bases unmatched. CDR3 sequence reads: CASSLTGTSEYNEQFF. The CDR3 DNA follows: TGTGCCAGCAGTCTCACCGGGACTAGCGAATACAATGAGCAGTTCTTC.

CDR3 in amino acids: CASSSHGGEKLFF. CDR3 bases: TGCGCCAGCAGCTCGCACGGGGGTGAAAAACTGTTTTTT. The genes are TRBV5-1 and TRBJ1-4, with D tentatively TRBD1 (5 bases). The V end lost 3 bases, the J end lost 7 bases, and 10 bases lay between the germline ends. CDR1 and CDR2 (germline): SGHRS, YFSETQ. The length of the CDR3 is 13 residues.

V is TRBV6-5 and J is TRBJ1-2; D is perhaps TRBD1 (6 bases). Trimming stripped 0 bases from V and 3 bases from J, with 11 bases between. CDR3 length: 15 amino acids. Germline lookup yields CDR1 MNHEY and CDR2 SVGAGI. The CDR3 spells CASSYSRTVDYGYTF. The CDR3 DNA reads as TGTGCCAGCAGTTACTCCAGGACAGTTGACTATGGCTACACCTTC.

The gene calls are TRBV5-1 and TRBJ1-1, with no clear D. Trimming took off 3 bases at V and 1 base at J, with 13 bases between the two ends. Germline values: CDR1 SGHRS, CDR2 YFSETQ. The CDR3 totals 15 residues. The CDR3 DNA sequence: TGCGCCAGCAGCTCCTCGGCGAGTGGGAACACTGAAGCTTTCTTT. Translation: CASSSSASGNTEAFF.

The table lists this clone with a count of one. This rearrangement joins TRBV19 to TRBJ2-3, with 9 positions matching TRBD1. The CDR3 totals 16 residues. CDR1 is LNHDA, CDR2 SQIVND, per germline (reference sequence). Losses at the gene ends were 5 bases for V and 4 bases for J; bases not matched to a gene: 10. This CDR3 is CASSPTGTGYADTQYF. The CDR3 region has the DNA TGTGCCAGTAGTCCAACCGGGACAGGGTACGCAGATACGCAGTATTTT.

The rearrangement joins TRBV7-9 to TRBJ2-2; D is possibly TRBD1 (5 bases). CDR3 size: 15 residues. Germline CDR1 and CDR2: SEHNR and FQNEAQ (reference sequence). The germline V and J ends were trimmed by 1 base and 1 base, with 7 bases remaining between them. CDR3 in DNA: TGTGCCAGCAGCTTAGGACAGATGAACACCGGGGAGCTGTTTTTT. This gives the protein CASSLGQMNTGELFF. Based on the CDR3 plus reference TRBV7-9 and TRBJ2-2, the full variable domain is DTGVSQNPRHKITKRGQNVTFRCDPISEHNRLYWYRQTLGQGPEFLTYFQNEAQLEKSRLLSDRFSAERPKGSFSTLEIQRTEQGDSAMYLCASSLGQMNTGELFFGEGSRLTVL.

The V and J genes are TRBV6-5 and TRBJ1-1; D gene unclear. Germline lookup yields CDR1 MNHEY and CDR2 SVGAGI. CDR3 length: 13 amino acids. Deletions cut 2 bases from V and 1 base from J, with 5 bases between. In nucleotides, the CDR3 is TGTGCCAGCAGTTACGTAACGAACACTGAAGCTTTCTTT. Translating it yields CASSYVTNTEAFF.

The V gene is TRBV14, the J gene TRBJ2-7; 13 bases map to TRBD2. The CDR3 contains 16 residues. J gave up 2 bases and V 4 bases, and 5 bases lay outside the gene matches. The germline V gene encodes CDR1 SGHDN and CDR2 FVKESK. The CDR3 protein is CASSRGTSGTPYEQYF. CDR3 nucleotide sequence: TGTGCCAGCAGCCGCGGGACTAGCGGGACCCCCTACGAGCAGTACTTC.

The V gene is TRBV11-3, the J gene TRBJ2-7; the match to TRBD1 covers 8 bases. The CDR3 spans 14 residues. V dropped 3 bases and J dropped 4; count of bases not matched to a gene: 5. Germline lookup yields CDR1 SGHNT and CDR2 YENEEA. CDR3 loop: CASSLGGTGYEQYF. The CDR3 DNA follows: TGTGCCAGCAGCTTGGGCGGGACAGGTTACGAGCAGTACTTC.

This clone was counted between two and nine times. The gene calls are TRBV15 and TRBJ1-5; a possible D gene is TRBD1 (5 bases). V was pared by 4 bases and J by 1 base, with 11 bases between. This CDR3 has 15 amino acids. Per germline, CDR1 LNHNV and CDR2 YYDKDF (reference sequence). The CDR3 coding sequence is TGTGCCACCAGCATTATGAGGGACAGCAATCAGCCCCAGCATTTT. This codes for CATSIMRDSNQPQHF.

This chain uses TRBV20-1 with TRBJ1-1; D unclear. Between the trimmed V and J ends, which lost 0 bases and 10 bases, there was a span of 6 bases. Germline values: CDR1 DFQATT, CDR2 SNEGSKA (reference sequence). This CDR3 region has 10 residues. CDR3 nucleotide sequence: TGCAGTGCTAGAGATTTCACAGCTTTCTTT. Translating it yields CSARDFTAFF.

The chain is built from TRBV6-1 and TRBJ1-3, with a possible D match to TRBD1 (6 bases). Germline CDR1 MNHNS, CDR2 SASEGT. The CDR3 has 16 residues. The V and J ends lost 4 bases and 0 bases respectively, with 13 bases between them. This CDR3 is CASSGRQDYSGNTIYF. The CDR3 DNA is TGTGCCAGCAGTGGCCGACAGGACTACTCTGGAAACACCATATATTTT.

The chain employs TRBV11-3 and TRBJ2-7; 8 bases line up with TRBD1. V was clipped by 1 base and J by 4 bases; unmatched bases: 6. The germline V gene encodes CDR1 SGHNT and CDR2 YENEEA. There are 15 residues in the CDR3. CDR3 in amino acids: CASSLAAGGMYEQYF. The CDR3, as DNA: TGTGCCAGCAGCTTAGCGGCAGGGGGCATGTACGAGCAGTACTTC.

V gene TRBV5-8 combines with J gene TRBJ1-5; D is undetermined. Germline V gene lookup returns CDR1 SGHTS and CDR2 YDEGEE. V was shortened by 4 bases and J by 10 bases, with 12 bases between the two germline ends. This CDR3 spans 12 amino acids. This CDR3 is CASSPISVPQHF. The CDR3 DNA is TGTGCCAGCAGCCCTATATCCGTCCCCCAGCATTTT.